The 14 T cell receptor beta chains listed next were all sequenced from one sample in a study of blood T cell repertoires in COVID-19. Profiling relied on immunoSEQ multiplex PCR, and the TCRdb table lists in-frame clones only, not all of them. The table has some 250,000 clones, 86% seen once; the top ten hold approximately 13%. Sequenced sample: peripheral blood. The receptors come from a man at least 80 years old with acute or convalescent COVID-19.

This clone was seen only a few times. V gene TRBV2 combines with J gene TRBJ1-6; D might be TRBD1 (6 bases). Trimming removed 5 bases from V and 10 bases from J, with 18 bases in between. The CDR3 is 15 residues long. Per the germline V gene, CDR1 is SNHLY and CDR2 is FYNNEI. Here the CDR3 reads CASSPSGPTGSPLHF. The CDR3 nucleotides are TGTGCCAGCAGTCCGAGTGGTCCTACAGGGTCACCCCTCCACTTT.

This rearrangement joins TRBV7-9 to TRBJ1-1; TRBD1 matches 9 bases. Per the germline V gene, CDR1 is SEHNR and CDR2 is FQNEAQ (reference sequence). Unmatched junction bases numbered 9, after V lost 6 bases and J lost 4 bases. This CDR3 comprises 15 residues. For the CDR3, the DNA is TGTGCCAGCAGGGCCCTACAGGGGGCAAGCACTGAAGCTTTCTTT. Translated, it gives CASRALQGASTEAFF.

The rearrangement links TRBV19 to TRBJ2-2; D may be TRBD1 (6 bases). Deletions cut 4 bases from V and 6 bases from J, with 12 bases between. Germline assignment: CDR1 LNHDA and CDR2 SQIVND (reference sequence). This CDR3 spans 14 amino acids. CDR3 in amino acids: CASSSLTGPGELFF. CDR3 DNA: TGTGCCAGTAGTAGCCTTACAGGGCCCGGGGAGCTGTTTTTT.

V usage is TRBV27 and J usage is TRBJ1-6, with 8 bases matching TRBD1. The CDR3 covers 16 residues. V dropped 3 bases and J dropped 5; count of bases not matched to a gene: 6. CDR1 and CDR2 from the germline V gene are MNHEY and SMNVEV (reference sequence). The CDR3 DNA follows: TGTGCCAGCAGTTTCTTCCAGGGGGCGGATAATTCACCCCTCCACTTT. This codes for CASSFFQGADNSPLHF.

The gene calls are TRBV7-9 and TRBJ2-1; 9 bases are shared with TRBD2. This CDR3 has 15 amino acids. Germline V gene lookup returns CDR1 SEHNR and CDR2 FQNEAQ (reference sequence). V lost 1 base to trimming and J lost 3 bases; unmatched junction nucleotides: 1. The CDR3 DNA reads as TGTGCCAGCAGCTTAGGGACTAGCGTCTACAATGAGCAGTTCTTC. Protein: CASSLGTSVYNEQFF.

The chain carries TRBV9 and TRBJ1-6; 9 nucleotides match TRBD1. The V gene's germline CDR1 is SGDLS and CDR2 YYNGEE. The CDR3 spans 14 residues. The V segment lost 0 bases and the J segment 10 bases; nucleotides outside the gene matches: 2. CDR3 loop: CASSVGQGVSPLHF. For the CDR3, the DNA is TGTGCCAGCAGCGTAGGACAGGGGGTGTCACCCCTCCACTTT.

In DNA, the CDR3 is TGTGCCAGCAGTCCTTCTCTAGCCAAAAACATTCAGTACTTC. This gives the protein CASSPSLAKNIQYF. The chain carries TRBV6-5 and TRBJ2-4; unclear D gene. CDR1 and CDR2 from the germline V gene are MNHEY and SVGAGI. CDR3 length: 14 residues. The ends were cut back, 5 bases at V and 0 bases at J, with 8 bases in the middle.

CDR3 DNA: TGTGCCAGCAGACCCTTAGGCCAGGGTAATTCACCCCTCCACTTT. It is translated as CASRPLGQGNSPLHF. The V gene is TRBV7-2, the J gene TRBJ1-6, with a tentative D call TRBD1 (5 bases). V dropped 6 bases and J dropped 6 bases, with 15 bases sitting between them. The CDR3 has 15 amino acids. Per germline, CDR1 SGHTA and CDR2 FQGNSA.

V usage is TRBV28 and J usage is TRBJ2-7, with D possibly matching TRBD2 (5 bases). Germline V gene data show CDR1 as MDHEN and CDR2 as SYDVKM. CDR3 length: 14 amino acids. The V and J ends lost 3 bases and 2 bases respectively, with 11 bases between them. The CDR3, as DNA: TGTGCCAGCAGTTTCGCAGCGGCGGCCTACGAGCAGTACTTC. This translates into CASSFAAAAYEQYF.

V and J are TRBV27 and TRBJ2-7; 9 nucleotides agree with TRBD2. The CDR3 loop spans 19 amino acids. J gave up 5 bases and V 7 bases, and 24 bases lay outside the gene matches. From germline, CDR1 is MNHEY and CDR2 SMNVEV (reference sequence). CDR3 sequence reads: CASKFRGGASGMVNHEQYF. In nucleotides, the CDR3 is TGTGCCAGCAAGTTTAGGGGCGGGGCTAGCGGGATGGTGAACCACGAGCAGTACTTC.

This clone was detected only a few times. The chain couples TRBV18 to TRBJ1-4; D is undetermined. CDR1 is KGHSH and CDR2 is LQKENI in the germline V gene. The V end was cut by 6 bases, the J end by 1 base, with 9 bases between. The CDR3 covers 14 residues. CDR3 sequence: CASSPSRTNEKLFF. The CDR3 nucleotides are TGTGCCAGCTCGCCCTCTAGAACTAATGAAAAACTGTTTTTT.

The chain uses TRBV27 and TRBJ1-3; 7 nucleotides match TRBD1. Looked up from germline, CDR1 is MNHEY and CDR2 is SMNVEV (reference sequence). This CDR3 is built from 14 residues. The ends lost 6 bases at V and 2 bases at J; junction bases unmatched: 4. The CDR3 DNA reads TGTGCCAGCAGCCTTACAGGGGCTGGAAACACCATATATTTT. This codes for CASSLTGAGNTIYF.

V and J are TRBV24-1 and TRBJ1-5; maybe TRBD1 (6 bases). This CDR3 spans 12 amino acids. Germline V gene sequence: CDR1 KGHDR, CDR2 SFDVKD. The V end lost 6 bases, the J end lost 9 bases, and 11 bases lay between the germline ends. CDR3: CATSPGGLPQHF. CDR3 sequence (DNA): TGTGCCACCAGTCCCGGGGGGCTGCCCCAGCATTTT.

V is TRBV28 and J is TRBJ1-2, with D perhaps TRBD1 (5 bases). The V end lost 3 bases, the J end lost 3 bases, and 14 bases lay between the germline ends. The CDR3 totals 15 residues. CDR1 is MDHEN and CDR2 is SYDVKM in the germline V gene. The DNA of the CDR3 is TGTGCCAGCAGTTTCTCCAGGGCCATCGACTATGGCTACACCTTC. Translating it yields CASSFSRAIDYGYTF.